This entry describes one T cell receptor (beta chain). What it binds is unknown. The data are from a study of shared clonotypes between healthy human individuals. Study results and caveats: Some clonotypes were shared by all four sorted-subset donors, while others were not shared. The non-shared ones had lower generation probabilities than the shared ones.

This CDR3 has 13 residues. CDR1 and CDR2 from the germline V gene are SGHVS and FQNEAQ. Trimming left V 1 base short and J 6 bases short, with 8 bases between. Produced via immunoSEQ multiplex PCR; TCRdb's table is partial and in-frame only. This table holds about 110,000 clones, approximately 70% found once. Every donor, a Caucasian adult, lived in Nashville, Tennessee. Combining CD45RO+ cells with CCR7-negative CD45RA+ TemRA cells gave CD8 memory. V is TRBV7-8 and J is TRBJ2-3, with D perhaps TRBD1 (5 bases). This receptor was taken from a woman in her twenties or thirties in good health. The sequenced material came from memory CD8+ T cells sorted from blood. Subset noted: CD45RO+ cells pooled with CCR7-negative TemRA cells. The CDR3 DNA reads TGTGCCAGCAGCTTAGATAGGGGTGATACGCAGTATTTT. This translates into CASSLDRGDTQYF.